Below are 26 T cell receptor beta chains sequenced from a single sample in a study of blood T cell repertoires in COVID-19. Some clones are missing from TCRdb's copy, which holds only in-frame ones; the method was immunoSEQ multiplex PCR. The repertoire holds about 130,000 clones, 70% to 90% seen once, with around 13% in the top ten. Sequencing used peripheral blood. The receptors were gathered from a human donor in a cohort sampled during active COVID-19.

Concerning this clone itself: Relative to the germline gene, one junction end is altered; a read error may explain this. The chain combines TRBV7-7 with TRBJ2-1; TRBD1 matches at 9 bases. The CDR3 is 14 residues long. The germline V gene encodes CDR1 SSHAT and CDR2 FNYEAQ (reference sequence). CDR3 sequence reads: CASSLGTGGDEQFF. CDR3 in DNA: TGTGCTAGCAGCTTAGGCACAGGGGGCGATGAGCAGTTCTTC.

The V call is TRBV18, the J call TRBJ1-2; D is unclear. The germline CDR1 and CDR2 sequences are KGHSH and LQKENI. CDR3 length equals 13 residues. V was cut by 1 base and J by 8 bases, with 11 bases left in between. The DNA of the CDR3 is TGTGCCAGCTCACCACGAGGGCAAGAGGGCTACACCTTC. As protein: CASSPRGQEGYTF.

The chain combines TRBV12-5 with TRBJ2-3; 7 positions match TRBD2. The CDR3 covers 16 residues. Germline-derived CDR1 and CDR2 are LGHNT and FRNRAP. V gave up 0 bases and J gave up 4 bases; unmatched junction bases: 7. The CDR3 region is CASGLVFTRGADTQYF. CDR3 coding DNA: TGTGCTAGTGGTTTGGTATTTACCCGGGGGGCAGATACGCAGTATTTT. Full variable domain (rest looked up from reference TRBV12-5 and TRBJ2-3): DARVTQTPRHKVTEMGQEVTMRCQPILGHNTVFWYRQTMMQGLELLAYFRNRAPLDDSGMPKDRFSAEMPDATLATLKIQPSEPRDSAVYFCASGLVFTRGADTQYFGPGTRLTVL.

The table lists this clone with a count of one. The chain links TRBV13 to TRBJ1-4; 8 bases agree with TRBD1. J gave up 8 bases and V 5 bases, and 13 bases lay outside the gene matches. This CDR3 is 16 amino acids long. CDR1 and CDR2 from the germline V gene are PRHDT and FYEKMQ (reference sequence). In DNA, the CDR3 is TGTGCCAGCAGCCTATCGGGGCAGGGGGCGCGGGAAAAACTGTTTTTT. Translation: CASSLSGQGAREKLFF.

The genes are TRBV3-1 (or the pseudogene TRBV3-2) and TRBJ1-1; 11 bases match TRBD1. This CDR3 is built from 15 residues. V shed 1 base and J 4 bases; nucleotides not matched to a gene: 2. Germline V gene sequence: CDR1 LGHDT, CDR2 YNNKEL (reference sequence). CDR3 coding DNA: TGTGCCAGCAGCCAAGCGGGACAGGGGGGCACTGAAGCTTTCTTT. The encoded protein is CASSQAGQGGTEAFF.

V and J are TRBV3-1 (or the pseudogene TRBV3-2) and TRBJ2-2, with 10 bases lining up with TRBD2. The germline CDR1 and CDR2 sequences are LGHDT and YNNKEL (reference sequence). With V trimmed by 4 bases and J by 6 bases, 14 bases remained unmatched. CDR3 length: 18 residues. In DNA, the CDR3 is TGTGCCAGCAGCCCTTACTCAAGCGGGGGGGCCGAAGCCGGGGAGCTGTTTTTT. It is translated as CASSPYSSGGAEAGELFF.

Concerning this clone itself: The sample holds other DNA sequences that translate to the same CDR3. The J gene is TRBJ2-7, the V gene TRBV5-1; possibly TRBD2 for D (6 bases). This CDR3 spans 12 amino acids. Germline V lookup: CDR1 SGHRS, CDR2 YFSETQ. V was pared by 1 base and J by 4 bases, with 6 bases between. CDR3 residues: CASSLSGYEQYF. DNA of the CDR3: TGCGCCAGCAGCTTGAGCGGGTACGAGCAGTACTTC.

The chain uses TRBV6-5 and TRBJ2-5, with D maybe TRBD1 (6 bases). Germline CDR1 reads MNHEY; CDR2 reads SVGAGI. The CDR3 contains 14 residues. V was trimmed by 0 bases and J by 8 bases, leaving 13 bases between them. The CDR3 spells CASSYSRYRATQYF. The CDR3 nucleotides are TGTGCCAGCAGTTACTCGAGATACAGGGCCACCCAGTACTTC.

The CDR3 coding sequence is TGCGCCAGCAGCCCCGGGGCTAGCGGGGGTTTGACGACCCAGTACTTC. Translated, it gives CASSPGASGGLTTQYF. The V and J genes are TRBV5-1 and TRBJ2-5; 10 nucleotides agree with TRBD2. The V segment lost 4 bases and the J segment 7 bases; nucleotides outside the gene matches: 13. The V gene's germline CDR1 is SGHRS and CDR2 YFSETQ. The CDR3 length is 16 residues.

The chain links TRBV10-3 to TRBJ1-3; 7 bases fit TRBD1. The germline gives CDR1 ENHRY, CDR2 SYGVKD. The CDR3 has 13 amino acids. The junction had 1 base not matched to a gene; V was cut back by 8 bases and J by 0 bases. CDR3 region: CAIGQDSGNTIYF. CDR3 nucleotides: TGTGCCATCGGACAGGACTCTGGAAACACCATATATTTT.

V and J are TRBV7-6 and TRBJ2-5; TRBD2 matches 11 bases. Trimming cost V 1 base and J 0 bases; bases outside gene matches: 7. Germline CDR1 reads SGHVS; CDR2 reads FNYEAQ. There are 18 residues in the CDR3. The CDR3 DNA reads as TGTGCCAGCAGCTTAGTGGGTTCTAGCGGGGGGTACCAAGAGACCCAGTACTTC. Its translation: CASSLVGSSGGYQETQYF.

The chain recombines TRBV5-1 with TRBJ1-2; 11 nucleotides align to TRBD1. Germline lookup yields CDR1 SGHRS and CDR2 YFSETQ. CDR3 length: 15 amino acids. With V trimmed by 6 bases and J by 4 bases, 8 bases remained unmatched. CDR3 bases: TGCGCCAGCAAGCAAGGACAGGGGGCTGGCTATGGCTACACCTTC. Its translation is CASKQGQGAGYGYTF.

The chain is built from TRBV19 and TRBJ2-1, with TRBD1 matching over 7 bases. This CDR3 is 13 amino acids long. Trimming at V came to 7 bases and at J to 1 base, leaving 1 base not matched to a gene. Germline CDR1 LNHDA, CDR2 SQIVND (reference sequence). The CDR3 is CASMGQSYNEQFF. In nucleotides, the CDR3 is TGTGCCAGTATGGGACAGTCCTACAATGAGCAGTTCTTC. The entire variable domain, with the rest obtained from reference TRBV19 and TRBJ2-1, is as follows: DGGITQSPKYLFRKEGQNVTLSCEQNLNHDAMYWYRQDPGQGLRLIYYSQIVNDFQKGDIAEGYSVSREKKESFPLTVTSAQKNPTAFYLCASMGQSYNEQFFGPGTRLTVL.

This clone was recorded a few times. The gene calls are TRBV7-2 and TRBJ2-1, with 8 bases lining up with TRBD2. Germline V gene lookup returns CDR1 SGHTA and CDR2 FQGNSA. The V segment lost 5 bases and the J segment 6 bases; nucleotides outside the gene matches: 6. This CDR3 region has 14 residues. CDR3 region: CASSPGLAGNEQFF. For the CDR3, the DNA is TGTGCCAGCAGCCCTGGACTAGCTGGCAATGAGCAGTTCTTC.

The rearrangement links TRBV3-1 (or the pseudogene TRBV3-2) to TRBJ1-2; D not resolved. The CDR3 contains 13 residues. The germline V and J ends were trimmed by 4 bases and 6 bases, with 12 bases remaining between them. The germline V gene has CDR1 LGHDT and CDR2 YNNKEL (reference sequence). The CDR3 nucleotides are TGTGCCAGCAGCCCCACCCCCCGGGATGGCTACACCTTC. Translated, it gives CASSPTPRDGYTF.

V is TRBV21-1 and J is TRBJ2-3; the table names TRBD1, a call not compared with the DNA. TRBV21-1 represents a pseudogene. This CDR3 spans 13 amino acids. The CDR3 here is CASSKGADVAQYF. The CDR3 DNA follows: TGTGCCAGCAGCAAAGGGGCCGACGTCGCGCAGTATTTT.

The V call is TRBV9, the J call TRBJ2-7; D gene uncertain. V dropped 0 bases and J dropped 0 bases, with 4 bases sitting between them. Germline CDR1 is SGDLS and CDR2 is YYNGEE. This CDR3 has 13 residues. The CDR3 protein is CASSVGPSYEQYF. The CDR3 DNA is TGTGCCAGCAGCGTAGGGCCCTCCTACGAGCAGTACTTC.

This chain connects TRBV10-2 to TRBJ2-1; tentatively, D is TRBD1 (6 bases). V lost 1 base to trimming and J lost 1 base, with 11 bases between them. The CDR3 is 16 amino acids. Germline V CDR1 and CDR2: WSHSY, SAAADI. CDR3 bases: TGCGCCAGCAGTGAGTTCAGGGGTACATCCTACAATGAGCAGTTCTTC. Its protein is CASSEFRGTSYNEQFF.

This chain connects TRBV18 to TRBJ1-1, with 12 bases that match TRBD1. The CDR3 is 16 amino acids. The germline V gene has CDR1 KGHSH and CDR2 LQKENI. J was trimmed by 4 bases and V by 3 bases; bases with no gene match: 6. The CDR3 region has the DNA TGTGCCAGCTCACCCGGGACAGGGGGCGTCGGCACTGAAGCTTTCTTT. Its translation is CASSPGTGGVGTEAFF.

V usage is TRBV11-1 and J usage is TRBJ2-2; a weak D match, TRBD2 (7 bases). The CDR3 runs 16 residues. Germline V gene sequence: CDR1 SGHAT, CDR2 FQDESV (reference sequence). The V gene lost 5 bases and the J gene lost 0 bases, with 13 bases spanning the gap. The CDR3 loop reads CASSRGAGANTGELFF. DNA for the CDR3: TGTGCCAGCAGCCGGGGGGCAGGGGCGAACACCGGGGAGCTGTTTTTT.

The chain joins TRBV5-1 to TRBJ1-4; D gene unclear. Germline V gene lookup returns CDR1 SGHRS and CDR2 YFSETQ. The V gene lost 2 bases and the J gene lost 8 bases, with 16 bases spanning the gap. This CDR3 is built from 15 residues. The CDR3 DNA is TGCGCCAGCAGCTTCCAACGCAACAACGGGGAAAAACTGTTTTTT. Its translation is CASSFQRNNGEKLFF.

Here the CDR3 reads CASSSAPNYGYTF. DNA for the CDR3: TGTGCCAGCAGCAGTGCACCTAACTATGGCTACACCTTC. V usage is TRBV6-5 and J usage is TRBJ1-2, with no clear D. CDR3 size: 13 residues. Germline CDR1 and CDR2: MNHEY and SVGAGI. The V gene lost 6 bases and the J gene lost 0 bases, with 8 bases spanning the gap.

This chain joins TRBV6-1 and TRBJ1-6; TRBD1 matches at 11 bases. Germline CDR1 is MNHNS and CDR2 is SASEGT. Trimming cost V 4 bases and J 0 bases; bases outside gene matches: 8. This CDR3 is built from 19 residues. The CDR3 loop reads CASSGSRDRGSSYNSPLHF. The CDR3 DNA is TGTGCCAGCAGTGGTTCCCGGGACAGGGGGAGCTCCTATAATTCACCCCTCCACTTT.

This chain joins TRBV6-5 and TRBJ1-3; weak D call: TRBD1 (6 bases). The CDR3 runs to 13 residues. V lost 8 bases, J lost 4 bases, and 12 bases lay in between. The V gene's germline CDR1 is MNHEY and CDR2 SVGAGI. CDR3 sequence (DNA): TGTGCCAGCTCAGAGGGGACAGGAAACACCATATATTTT. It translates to CASSEGTGNTIYF.

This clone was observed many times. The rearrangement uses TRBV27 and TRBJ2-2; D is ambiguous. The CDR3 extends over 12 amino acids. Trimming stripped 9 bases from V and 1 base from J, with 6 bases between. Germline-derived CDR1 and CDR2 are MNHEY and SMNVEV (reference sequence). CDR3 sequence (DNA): TGTGCCAGTCTAGGGAACACCGGGGAGCTGTTTTTT. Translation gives CASLGNTGELFF.

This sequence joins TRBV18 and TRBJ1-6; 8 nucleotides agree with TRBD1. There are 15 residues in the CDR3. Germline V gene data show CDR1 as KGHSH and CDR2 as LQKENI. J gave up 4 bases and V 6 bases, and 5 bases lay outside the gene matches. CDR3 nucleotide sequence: TGTGCCAGCTCCGGGACAGGCGTTTATAATTCACCCCTCCACTTT. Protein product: CASSGTGVYNSPLHF.